This T cell receptor beta chain derives from a study of human T cells and chemical hapten exposure. Whole-study context: Variability of per-sample TCR yields stemmed mainly from small differences in pooled library volume.

Time point noted: patch test 1, 2 weeks after DPC sensitization. The sample's treatment: therapeutic diphenylcyclopropenone sensitization with weekly scalp DPC. Alopecia patients deemed DPC-suitable, aged 18 to 70, excluding pregnancy. Blood, whole and unfractionated, served as the source for total RNA extraction. This clonotype was counted ten times or more. Its cognate antigen is unknown. Relative to the germline gene, one junction end is altered; a read error may explain this. TCRdb fed the RACE reads into MiXCR, producing one record per CDR3 protein. The table shows fewer than 400,000 distinct CDR3 sequences, with approximately 6.3% occurring only once. Germline CDR1 SGHRS, CDR2 YFSETQ. The CDR3 spans 11 residues. Regarding the study as a whole: Sensitizing to DPC left TCRs with a frequency above 1 in 1000 unaltered.

This specimen was whole blood, taken in connection with sensitization to the hapten diphenylcyclopropenone (DPC). The TCR was taken from a woman between 18 and 29 years old with alopecia areata. Some clones in this sample may be carry-over from other donors' samples. J is TRBJ2-5 and V is TRBV5-1; D ambiguous. This chain's CDR3 is CASRAQETQYF. DNA for the CDR3: TGTGCCAGCAGAGCCCAAGAGACCCAGTACTTC.